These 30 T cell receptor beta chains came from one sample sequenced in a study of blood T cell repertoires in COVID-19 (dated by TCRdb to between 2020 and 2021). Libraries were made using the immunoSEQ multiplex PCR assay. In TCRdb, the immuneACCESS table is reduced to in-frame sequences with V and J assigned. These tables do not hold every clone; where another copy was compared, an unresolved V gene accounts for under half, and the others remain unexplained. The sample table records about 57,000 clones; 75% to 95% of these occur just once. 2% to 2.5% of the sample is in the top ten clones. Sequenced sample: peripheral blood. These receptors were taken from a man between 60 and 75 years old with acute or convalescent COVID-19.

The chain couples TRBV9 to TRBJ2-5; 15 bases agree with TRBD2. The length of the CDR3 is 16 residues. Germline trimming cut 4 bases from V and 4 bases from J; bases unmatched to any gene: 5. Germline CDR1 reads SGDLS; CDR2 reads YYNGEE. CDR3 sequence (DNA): TGTGCCAGCAGCCTAACGGGACTAGCGGGAGGAGAGACCCAGTACTTC. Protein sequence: CASSLTGLAGGETQYF.

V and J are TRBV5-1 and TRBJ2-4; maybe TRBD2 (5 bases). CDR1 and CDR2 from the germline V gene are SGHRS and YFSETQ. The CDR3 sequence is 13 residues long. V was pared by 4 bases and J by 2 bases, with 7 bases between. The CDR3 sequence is CASSGSSKNIQYF. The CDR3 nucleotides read TGCGCCAGCAGCGGGAGTTCCAAAAACATTCAGTACTTC. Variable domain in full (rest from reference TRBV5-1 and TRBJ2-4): KAGVTQTPRYLIKTRGQQVTLSCSPISGHRSVSWYQQTPGQGLQFLFEYFSETQRNKGNFPGRFSGRQFSNSRSEMNVSTLELGDSALYLCASSGSSKNIQYFGAGTRLSVL.

Here the CDR3 DNA reads TGTGCCACCAGCAGAGATTTCGGGGGTGATGAAAAACTGTTTTTT. Translated, it gives CATSRDFGGDEKLFF. The chain has TRBV15 and TRBJ1-4, with TRBD1 as a possible D gene (5 bases). The CDR3 extends over 15 amino acids. The germline gives CDR1 LNHNV, CDR2 YYDKDF (reference sequence). Deletions cut 0 bases from V and 6 bases from J, with 11 bases between.

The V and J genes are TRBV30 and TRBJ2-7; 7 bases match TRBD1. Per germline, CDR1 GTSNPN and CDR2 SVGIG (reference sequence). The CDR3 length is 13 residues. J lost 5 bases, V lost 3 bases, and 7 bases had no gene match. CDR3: CAWSKRQGHEQYF. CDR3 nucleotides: TGTGCCTGGAGCAAACGACAGGGCCACGAGCAGTACTTC.

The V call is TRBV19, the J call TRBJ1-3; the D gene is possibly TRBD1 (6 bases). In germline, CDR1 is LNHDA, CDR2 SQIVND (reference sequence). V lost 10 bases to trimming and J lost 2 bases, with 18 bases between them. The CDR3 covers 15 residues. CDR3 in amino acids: CATLPGGETGNTIYF. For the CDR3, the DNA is TGTGCCACCCTCCCGGGGGGCGAGACTGGAAACACCATATATTTT.

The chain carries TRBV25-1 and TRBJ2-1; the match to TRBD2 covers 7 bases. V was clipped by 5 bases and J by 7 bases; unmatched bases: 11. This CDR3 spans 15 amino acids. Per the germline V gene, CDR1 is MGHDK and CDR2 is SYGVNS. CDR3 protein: CASSSQPGGENEQFF. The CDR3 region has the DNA TGTGCCAGCAGTTCGCAGCCGGGGGGTGAGAATGAGCAGTTCTTC.

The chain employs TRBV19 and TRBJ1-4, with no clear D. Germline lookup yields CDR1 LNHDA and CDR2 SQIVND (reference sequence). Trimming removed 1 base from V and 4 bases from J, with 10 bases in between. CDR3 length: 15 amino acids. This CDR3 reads CASSIGAGDNEKLFF. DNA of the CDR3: TGTGCCAGTAGTATAGGGGCCGGGGATAATGAAAAACTGTTTTTT.

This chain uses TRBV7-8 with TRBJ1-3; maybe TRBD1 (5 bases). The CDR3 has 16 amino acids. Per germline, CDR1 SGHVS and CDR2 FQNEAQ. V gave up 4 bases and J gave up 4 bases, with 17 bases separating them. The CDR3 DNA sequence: TGTGCCAGCAGCTCCCTGGCGGGGGGGGACGGAAACACCATATATTTT. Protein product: CASSSLAGGDGNTIYF.

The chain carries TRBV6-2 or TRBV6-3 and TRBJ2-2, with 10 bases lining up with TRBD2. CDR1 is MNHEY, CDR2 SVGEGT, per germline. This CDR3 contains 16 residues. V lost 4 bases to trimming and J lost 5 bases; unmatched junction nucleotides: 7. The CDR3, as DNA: TGTGCCAGCAGTTGGGCTAGCGGGAGATATACCGGGGAGCTGTTTTTT. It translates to CASSWASGRYTGELFF.

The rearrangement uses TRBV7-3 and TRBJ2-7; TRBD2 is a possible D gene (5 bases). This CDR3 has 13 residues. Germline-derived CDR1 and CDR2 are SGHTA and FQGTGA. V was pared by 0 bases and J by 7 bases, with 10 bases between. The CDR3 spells CASSLTASGEQYF. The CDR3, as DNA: TGTGCCAGCAGCTTAACGGCCTCGGGAGAGCAGTACTTC.

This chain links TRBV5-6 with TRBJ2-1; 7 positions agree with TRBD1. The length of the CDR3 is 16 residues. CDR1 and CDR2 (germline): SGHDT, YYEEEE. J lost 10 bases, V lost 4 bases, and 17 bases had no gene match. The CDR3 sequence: CASSPLGQALMKEQFF. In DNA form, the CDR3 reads TGTGCCAGCAGCCCCCTAGGACAGGCCTTGATGAAGGAGCAGTTCTTC. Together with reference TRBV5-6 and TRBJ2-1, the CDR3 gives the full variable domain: DAGVTQSPTHLIKTRGQQVTLRCSPKSGHDTVSWYQQALGQGPQFIFQYYEEEERQRGNFPDRFSGHQFPNYSSELNVNALLLGDSALYLCASSPLGQALMKEQFFGPGTRLTVL.

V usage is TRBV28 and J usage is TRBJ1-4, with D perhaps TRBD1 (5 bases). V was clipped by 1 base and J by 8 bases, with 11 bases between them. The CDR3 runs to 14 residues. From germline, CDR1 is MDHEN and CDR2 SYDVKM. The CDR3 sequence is CASSLSTGLEKLFF. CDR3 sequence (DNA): TGTGCCAGCAGTTTATCAACAGGCCTAGAAAAACTGTTTTTT.

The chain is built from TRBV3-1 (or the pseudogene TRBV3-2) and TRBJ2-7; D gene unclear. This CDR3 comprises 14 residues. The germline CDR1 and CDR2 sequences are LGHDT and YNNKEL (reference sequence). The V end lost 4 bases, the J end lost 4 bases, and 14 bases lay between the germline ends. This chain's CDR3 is CASSPWATLYEQYF. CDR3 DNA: TGTGCCAGCAGCCCGTGGGCAACTTTATACGAGCAGTACTTC.

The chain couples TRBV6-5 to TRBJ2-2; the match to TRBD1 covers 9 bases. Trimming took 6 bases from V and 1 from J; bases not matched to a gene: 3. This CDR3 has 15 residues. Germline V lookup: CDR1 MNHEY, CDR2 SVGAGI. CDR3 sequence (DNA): TGTGCCAGCAGGACAGGGGGGGAGAACACCGGGGAGCTGTTTTTT. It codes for CASRTGGENTGELFF.

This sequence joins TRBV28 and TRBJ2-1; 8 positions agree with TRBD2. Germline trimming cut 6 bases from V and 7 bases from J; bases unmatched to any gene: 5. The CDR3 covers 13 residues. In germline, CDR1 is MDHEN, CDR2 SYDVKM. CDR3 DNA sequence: TGTGCCAGCAGGTCGGGCGGGAGGAATGAGCAGTTCTTC. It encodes CASRSGGRNEQFF.

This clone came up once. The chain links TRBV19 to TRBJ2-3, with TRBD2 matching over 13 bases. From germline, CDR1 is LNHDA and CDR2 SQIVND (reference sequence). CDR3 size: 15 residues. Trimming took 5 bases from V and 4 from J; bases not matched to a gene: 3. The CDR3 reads CASSAGTSGADTQYF. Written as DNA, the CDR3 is TGTGCCAGTAGTGCCGGGACTAGCGGGGCAGATACGCAGTATTTT.

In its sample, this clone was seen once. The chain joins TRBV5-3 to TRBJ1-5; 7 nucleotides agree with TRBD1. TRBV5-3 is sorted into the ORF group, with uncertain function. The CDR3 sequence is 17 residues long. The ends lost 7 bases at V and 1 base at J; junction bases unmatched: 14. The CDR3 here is CARLKSDRVRSNQPQHF. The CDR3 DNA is TGTGCCAGACTAAAGAGCGACAGGGTTCGAAGCAATCAGCCCCAGCATTTT.

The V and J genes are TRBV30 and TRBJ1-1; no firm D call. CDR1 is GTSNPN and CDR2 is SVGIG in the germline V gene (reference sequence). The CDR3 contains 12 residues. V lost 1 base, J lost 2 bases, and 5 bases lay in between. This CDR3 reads CAWSAVNTEAFF. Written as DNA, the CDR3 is TGTGCCTGGAGTGCAGTCAACACTGAAGCTTTCTTT.

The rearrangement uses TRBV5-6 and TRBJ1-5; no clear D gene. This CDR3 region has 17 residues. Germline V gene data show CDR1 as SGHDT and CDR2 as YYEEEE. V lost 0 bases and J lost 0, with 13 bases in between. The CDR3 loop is CASSLGSGVFSNQPQHF. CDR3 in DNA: TGTGCCAGCAGCTTGGGCAGCGGGGTTTTTAGCAATCAGCCCCAGCATTTT.

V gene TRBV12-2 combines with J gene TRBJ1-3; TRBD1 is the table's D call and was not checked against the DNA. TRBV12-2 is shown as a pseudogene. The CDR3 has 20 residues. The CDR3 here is CASRLRGTGKGVLSGNTIYF. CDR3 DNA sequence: TGTGCAAGTCGCTTAAGGGGGACAGGGAAAGGTGTTTTATCTGGAAACACCATATATTTT.

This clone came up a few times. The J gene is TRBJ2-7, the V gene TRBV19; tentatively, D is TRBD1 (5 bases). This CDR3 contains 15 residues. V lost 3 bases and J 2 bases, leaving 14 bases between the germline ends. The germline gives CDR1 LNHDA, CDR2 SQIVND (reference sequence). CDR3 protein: CASSIRQGSAYEQYF. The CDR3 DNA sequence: TGTGCCAGTAGTATCCGCCAGGGCTCAGCCTACGAGCAGTACTTC.

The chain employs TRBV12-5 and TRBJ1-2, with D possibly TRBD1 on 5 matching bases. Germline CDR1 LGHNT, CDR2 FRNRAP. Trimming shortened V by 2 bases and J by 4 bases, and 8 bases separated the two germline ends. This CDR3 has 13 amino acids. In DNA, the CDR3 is TGTGCTAGTGGTTTGACTCAGGGCTATGGCTACACCTTC. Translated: CASGLTQGYGYTF. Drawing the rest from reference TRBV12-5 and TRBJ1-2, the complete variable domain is DARVTQTPRHKVTEMGQEVTMRCQPILGHNTVFWYRQTMMQGLELLAYFRNRAPLDDSGMPKDRFSAEMPDATLATLKIQPSEPRDSAVYFCASGLTQGYGYTFGSGTRLTVV.

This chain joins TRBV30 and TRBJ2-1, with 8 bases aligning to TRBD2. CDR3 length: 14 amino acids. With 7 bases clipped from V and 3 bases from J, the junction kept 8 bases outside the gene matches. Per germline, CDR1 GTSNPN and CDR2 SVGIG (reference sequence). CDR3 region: CALRSGRGYNEQFF. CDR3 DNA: TGTGCCTTACGAAGCGGGAGAGGCTACAATGAGCAGTTCTTC. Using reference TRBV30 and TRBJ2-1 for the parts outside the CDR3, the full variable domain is SQTIHQWPATLVQPVGSPLSLECTVEGTSNPNLYWYRQAAGRGLQLLFYSVGIGQISSEVPQNLSASRPQDRQFILSSKKLLLSDSGFYLCALRSGRGYNEQFFGPGTRLTVL.

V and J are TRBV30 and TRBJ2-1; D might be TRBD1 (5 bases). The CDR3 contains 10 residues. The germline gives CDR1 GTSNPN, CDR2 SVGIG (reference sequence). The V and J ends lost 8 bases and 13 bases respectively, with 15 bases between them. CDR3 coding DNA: TGTGCCATAGAAGGGGCTTTTCAGTTCTTC. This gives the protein CAIEGAFQFF.

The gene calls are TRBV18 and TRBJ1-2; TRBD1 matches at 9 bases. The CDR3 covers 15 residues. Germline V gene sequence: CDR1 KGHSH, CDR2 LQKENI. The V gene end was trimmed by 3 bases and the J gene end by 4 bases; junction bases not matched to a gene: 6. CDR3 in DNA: TGTGCCAGCTCACCTTCCCGGGACAGGGTCTATGGCTACACCTTC. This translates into CASSPSRDRVYGYTF.

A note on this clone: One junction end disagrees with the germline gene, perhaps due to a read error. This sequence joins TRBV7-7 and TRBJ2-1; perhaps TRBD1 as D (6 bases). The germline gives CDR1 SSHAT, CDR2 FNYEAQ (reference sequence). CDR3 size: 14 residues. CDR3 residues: CASSPDSTYNEQFF. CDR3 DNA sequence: TGTGCTAGCAGCCCGGACAGCACCTACAATGAGCAGTTCTTC. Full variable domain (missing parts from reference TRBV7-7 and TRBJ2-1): GAGVSQSPRYKVTKRGQDVTLRCDPISSHATLYWYQQALGQGPEFLTYFNYEAQPDKSGLPSDRFSAERPEGSISTLTIQRTEQRDSAMYRCASSPDSTYNEQFFGPGTRLTVL.

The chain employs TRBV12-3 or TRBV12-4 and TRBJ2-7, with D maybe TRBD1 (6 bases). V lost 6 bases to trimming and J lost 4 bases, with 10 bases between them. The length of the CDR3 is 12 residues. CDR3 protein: CASSLQGYEQYF. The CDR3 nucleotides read TGTGCCAGCAGCCTTCAGGGGTACGAGCAGTACTTC.

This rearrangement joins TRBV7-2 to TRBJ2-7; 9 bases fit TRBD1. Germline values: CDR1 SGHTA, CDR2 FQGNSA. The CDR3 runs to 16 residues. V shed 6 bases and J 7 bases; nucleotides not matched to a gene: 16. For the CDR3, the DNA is TGTGCCAGCAGACATGTAGACTGGACAGGGGTCAAGGAGCAGTACTTC. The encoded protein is CASRHVDWTGVKEQYF.

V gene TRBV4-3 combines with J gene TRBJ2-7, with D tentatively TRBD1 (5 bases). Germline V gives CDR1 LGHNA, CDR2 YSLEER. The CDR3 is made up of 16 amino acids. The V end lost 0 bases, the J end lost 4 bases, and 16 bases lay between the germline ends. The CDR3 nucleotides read TGCGCCAGCAGCCAAGATAGGCAGGGCCTAGGGTACGAGCAGTACTTC. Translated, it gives CASSQDRQGLGYEQYF.

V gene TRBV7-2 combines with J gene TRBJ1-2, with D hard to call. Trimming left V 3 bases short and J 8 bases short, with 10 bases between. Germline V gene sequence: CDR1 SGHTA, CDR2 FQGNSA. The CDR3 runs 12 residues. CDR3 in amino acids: CASSFGGGGYTF. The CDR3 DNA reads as TGTGCCAGCAGCTTTGGAGGAGGCGGCTACACCTTC.